This TCR beta chain was captured by sequencing in a study of OX40 agonist ivuxolimab in advanced cancers. General notes on the study: Ivuxolimab, which targeted the costimulatory receptor OX40 (CD134), was an agonistic, fully human IgG2 monoclonal antibody. The paper covers the monotherapy dose-escalation part of the phase I ivuxolimab trial, which included N = 52 patients. Partial responses occurred in three dose-escalation patients: two with cutaneous melanoma and one with hepatocellular carcinoma. Peripheral TCRbeta sequencing aimed to test whether ivuxolimab altered TCR sequence diversity and caused clonal T-cell expansion. Prior anti-PD-1, anti-PD-L1 or anti-CTLA-4 therapy was permitted, and 35% to 40% of dose-escalation patients had received checkpoint inhibitors. In the dose-escalation cohort, around four fifths of patients were male, and the mean age was around 65 years with a range of roughly 20 to 79. Among the 50 to 55 dose-escalation patients, around 20 had hepatocellular carcinoma, around 15 melanoma, 9 renal cell carcinoma and 9 head and neck cancer. Intravenous ivuxolimab was administered to patients every 2 weeks at six dose levels: 0.01, 0.1, 0.3, 1.5, 3 and 10 mg/kg.

Details on this clone: Its antigen specificity is not known. No much larger clone exists at a distance of one base, and base qualities are not known.

Genomic DNA was extracted from sorted cells for sequencing of the TCRbeta CDR3 region. The immunoSEQ Assay was used for sequencing of TCRbeta CDR3 regions. This is the immuneACCESS table as TCRdb keeps it, with only in-frame sequences that have V and J called. A part of the clones is gone; compared with another copy, unresolved V genes explain less than half, and the rest is unexplained. This sample comprises some 77,000 clones, about 93% of them detected only once. Clones ranked in the top ten supply about 0.32% of the sample. Including cysteine and phenylalanine, the CDR3 has 17 amino acids. The DNA shown is the 51-base CDR3, in frame from base 1. At the junction V is shortened by 2 bases and J by 3 bases, with 16 bases in between. CDR1 and CDR2 (SGHTA, FQGNSA) derive from the germline V gene. What the research found in general, with its limitations: The antigen specificity of the peripheral T cells that underwent clonal expansion was not determined. Low levels of normalized T-cell clonal expansion were also seen in some nonresponding patients. In partial responders in the 0.1-3.0 mg/kg groups, normalized peripheral clonal expansion was found to be among the lowest, especially among CD8+ T cells. After ivuxolimab, more expanded clones were found on average in CD8+ T cells than in CD4+ T cells. Clonal expansion of both CD4+ and CD8+ blood T cells was observed from baseline to week 6 at doses 0.1 to 3.0 mg/kg.

Patients with autoimmune disease history or receiving systemic immunosuppression were excluded from the trial. Peripheral blood for TCR sequencing was drawn from every dose cohort at baseline, at cycle 4 day 1 and at cycle 7 day 1. Samples came from an open-label, multicenter, first-in-human phase I dose-escalation trial of ivuxolimab. Adults with locally advanced or metastatic head and neck squamous cell, hepatocellular, melanoma or renal cell carcinoma were enrolled in the trial. CD4+ and CD8+ T cells were sorted separately from peripheral blood before TCR sequencing. Sequenced material: CD4+ or CD8+ T cells sorted from blood, taken in a trial of the OX40 agonist ivuxolimab. This clonotype was sampled from an adult with an advanced solid tumor such as melanoma, head and neck, liver or kidney cancer. The chain links TRBV7-2 with TRBJ2-2; TRBD2 is a possible D gene, resting on 5 matching bases. The encoded CDR3 is CASSLLGSGSHTGELFF. The DNA reads as follows: TGTGCCAGCAGCTTATTAGGCTCGGGGTCCCACACCGGGGAGCTGTTTTTT.